The rows below give T cell receptor beta chains drawn from one sample of a study of T-cell reconstitution after alpha-beta-depleted transplantation in children. MiXCR, run by TCRdb on the PCR reads, gives a single entry per CDR3 protein. The table has tens of thousands of distinct CDR3 sequences, approximately 6.1% seen once; the top ten hold roughly 31%. Here the sequenced sample was PBMCs, mostly from graft donor cells, taken 60 days after TCRalphabeta/CD19-depleted stem cell transplant. These TCRs come from a female patient aged 2 to 10 who had a stem cell transplant for aplastic anemia, so the T cells may come from the graft donor. Each CDR3 is given with its conserved first and last residue. D genes are given only for firm matches. Clone sizes are given selectively: once, few, many, or a class where the clone is expanded.

clone_size: many; v_call: TRBV4-1; j_call: TRBJ2-3; cdr3_length: 16; d_call: -; cdr3_nt: TGCGCCAGCAGCCAAGACGATCGGCCGGGGACAGATACGCAGTATTTT; cdr3_aa: CASSQDDRPGTDTQYF
clone_size: many; v_call: TRBV12-3/TRBV12-4; j_call: TRBJ2-3; cdr3_length: 16; d_call: TRBD2; cdr3_nt: TGTGCCAGCAGTTCCGGGACTATCACTAGCACAGATACGCAGTATTTT; cdr3_aa: CASSSGTITSTDTQYF
clone_size: many; v_call: TRBV7-2; j_call: TRBJ1-4; cdr3_length: 13; d_call: -; cdr3_nt: TGTGCCAGCAGCTTAGAACGGGGTGAAAAACTGTTTTTT; cdr3_aa: CASSLERGEKLFF
clone_size: few; v_call: TRBV5-1; j_call: TRBJ2-3; cdr3_length: 19; d_call: TRBD2; cdr3_nt: TGCGCCAGCAGCCCGACAGGTCCCCTTCTAGCGGGAGAGGGAGATACGCAGTATTTT; cdr3_aa: CASSPTGPLLAGEGDTQYF
clone_size: many; v_call: TRBV12-3/TRBV12-4; j_call: TRBJ2-7; cdr3_length: 15; d_call: TRBD1; cdr3_nt: TGTGCCAGCAGTACCCAGACAGGGTTGGGGTACGAGCAGTACTTC; cdr3_aa: CASSTQTGLGYEQYF
clone_size: few; v_call: TRBV11-3; j_call: TRBJ2-5; cdr3_length: 19; d_call: TRBD2; cdr3_nt: TGTGCCAGCAGCTCCAGGACTAGCGGGAGGGGGTTATCCCAAGAGACCCAGTACTTC; cdr3_aa: CASSSRTSGRGLSQETQYF
clone_size: few; v_call: TRBV28; j_call: TRBJ2-7; cdr3_length: 12; d_call: -; cdr3_nt: TGTGCCAGCAGTTGGGGGATCCACGAGCAGTACTTC; cdr3_aa: CASSWGIHEQYF
clone_size: medium-sized; v_call: TRBV28; j_call: TRBJ2-5; cdr3_length: 13; d_call: TRBD2; cdr3_nt: TGTGCCAGCAGCAGATCGACTAGCGGGGGTCCGTACTTC; cdr3_aa: CASSRSTSGGPYF
clone_size: few; v_call: TRBV9; j_call: TRBJ2-2; cdr3_length: 18; d_call: -; cdr3_nt: TGTGCCAGCAGCGTAGATGTAGGGTTGATCCCGAACACCGGGGAGCTGTTTTTT; cdr3_aa: CASSVDVGLIPNTGELFF
clone_size: many; v_call: TRBV7-3; j_call: TRBJ2-2; cdr3_length: 16; d_call: -; cdr3_nt: TGTGCCAGCAGCTTAAGCGGTTCCCTGAGCACCGGGGAGCTGTTTTTT; cdr3_aa: CASSLSGSLSTGELFF
clone_size: -; v_call: TRBV5-4; j_call: TRBJ2-2; cdr3_length: 12; d_call: -; cdr3_nt: TGTGCCAGCAGTGAGAACACCGGGGAGCTGTTTTTT; cdr3_aa: CASSENTGELFF
clone_size: few; v_call: TRBV19; j_call: TRBJ2-2; cdr3_length: 15; d_call: TRBD1; cdr3_nt: TGTGCCAGTAATCCCGGGACAGTTAACACCGGGGAGCTGTTTTTT; cdr3_aa: CASNPGTVNTGELFF
clone_size: many; v_call: TRBV20-1; j_call: TRBJ1-3; cdr3_length: 13; d_call: -; cdr3_nt: TGCAGTGCTACGGCTTTAGCAGGAAACACCATATATTTT; cdr3_aa: CSATALAGNTIYF
clone_size: many; v_call: TRBV5-1; j_call: TRBJ2-2; cdr3_length: 15; d_call: -; cdr3_nt: TGCGCCAGCAGCTTGGCCAGAGCGAACACCGGGGAGCTGTTTTTT; cdr3_aa: CASSLARANTGELFF
clone_size: few; v_call: TRBV28; j_call: TRBJ2-3; cdr3_length: 15; d_call: TRBD1; cdr3_nt: TGTGCCAGCAGTCCGTGGGACAGGGTGGGGGATACGCAGTATTTT; cdr3_aa: CASSPWDRVGDTQYF
clone_size: many; v_call: TRBV18; j_call: TRBJ2-3; cdr3_length: 16; d_call: TRBD2; cdr3_nt: TGTGCCAGCTCACCTATTCCGCGGGGGGGCCCAGATACGCAGTATTTT; cdr3_aa: CASSPIPRGGPDTQYF
clone_size: many; v_call: TRBV28; j_call: TRBJ2-7; cdr3_length: 15; d_call: -; cdr3_nt: TGTGCCAGCAACCCCTTACCGGGCACGAGGGACGAGCAGTACTTC; cdr3_aa: CASNPLPGTRDEQYF
clone_size: many; v_call: TRBV25-1; j_call: TRBJ1-2; cdr3_length: 14; d_call: TRBD1; cdr3_nt: TGTGCCAGCAGTGAACAGGGGACAGGCTATGGCTACACCTTC; cdr3_aa: CASSEQGTGYGYTF
clone_size: many; v_call: TRBV20-1; j_call: TRBJ2-3; cdr3_length: 15; d_call: TRBD2; cdr3_nt: TGCAGTGCTAGAGTGGCTAGCGGGAGGGCGACTACGCAGTATTTT; cdr3_aa: CSARVASGRATTQYF
clone_size: many; v_call: TRBV7-3; j_call: TRBJ2-3; cdr3_length: 14; d_call: TRBD2; cdr3_nt: TGTGCCAGCAGCCCTAGCGGGAGATTAGATACGCAGTATTTT; cdr3_aa: CASSPSGRLDTQYF
clone_size: few; v_call: TRBV7-9; j_call: TRBJ2-6; cdr3_length: 19; d_call: -; cdr3_nt: TGTGCCAGCAGCTTAGTATTGGGGCAGGAAGGATCTGGGGCCAACGTCCTGACTTTC; cdr3_aa: CASSLVLGQEGSGANVLTF
clone_size: -; v_call: TRBV6-2/TRBV6-3; j_call: TRBJ2-7; cdr3_length: 11; d_call: -; cdr3_nt: TGTGCCAGCAGTTACCGGGCCGAGCAGTACTTC; cdr3_aa: CASSYRAEQYF
clone_size: many; v_call: TRBV7-9; j_call: TRBJ2-1; cdr3_length: 16; d_call: TRBD2; cdr3_nt: TGTGCCAGCAGCCACATAGCTAGCGGACTATACAATGAGCAGTTCTTC; cdr3_aa: CASSHIASGLYNEQFF
clone_size: many; v_call: TRBV7-8; j_call: TRBJ2-3; cdr3_length: 14; d_call: -; cdr3_nt: TGTGCCAGCAGCTTAGGAGGTGATTCAGATACGCAGTATTTT; cdr3_aa: CASSLGGDSDTQYF
clone_size: many; v_call: TRBV5-1; j_call: TRBJ2-5; cdr3_length: 15; d_call: -; cdr3_nt: TGCGCCAGCAGCTTGGAGGGCAGGGGCGAAGAGACCCAGTACTTC; cdr3_aa: CASSLEGRGEETQYF
clone_size: few; v_call: TRBV7-8; j_call: TRBJ2-7; cdr3_length: 12; d_call: -; cdr3_nt: TGTGCCAGCAGCTTAGCCCGGAGGGAGCAGTACTTC; cdr3_aa: CASSLARREQYF
clone_size: many; v_call: TRBV7-2; j_call: TRBJ2-3; cdr3_length: 17; d_call: TRBD1; cdr3_nt: TGTGCCACCACCAGGTTTTGGGGGACAGGGTCTCCAGATACGCAGTATTTT; cdr3_aa: CATTRFWGTGSPDTQYF
clone_size: many; v_call: TRBV6-5; j_call: TRBJ2-1; cdr3_length: 15; d_call: TRBD2; cdr3_nt: TGTGCCAGCAGTTACTTACTAGCGGGGTTCAGTGAGCAGTTCTTC; cdr3_aa: CASSYLLAGFSEQFF
clone_size: many; v_call: TRBV6-5; j_call: TRBJ2-5; cdr3_length: 15; d_call: -; cdr3_nt: TGTGCCAGCAGTTACGGCACCGGGCCTGGGGAGACCCAGTACTTC; cdr3_aa: CASSYGTGPGETQYF
clone_size: few; v_call: TRBV7-7; j_call: TRBJ1-4; cdr3_length: 13; d_call: -; cdr3_nt: TGTGCCAGCAGCTTATCTATGCGGGAAAAACTGTTTTTT; cdr3_aa: CASSLSMREKLFF
clone_size: many; v_call: TRBV6-1; j_call: TRBJ2-7; cdr3_length: 14; d_call: TRBD1; cdr3_nt: TGTGCCAGCAGTGAGGGACAGGGGTTCTACGAGCAGTACTTC; cdr3_aa: CASSEGQGFYEQYF
clone_size: many; v_call: TRBV4-2; j_call: TRBJ2-3; cdr3_length: 16; d_call: -; cdr3_nt: TGTGCCAGCAGCCAAGATAGCGCGGTGGGCACAGATACGCAGTATTTT; cdr3_aa: CASSQDSAVGTDTQYF
clone_size: -; v_call: TRBV6-1; j_call: TRBJ2-1; cdr3_length: 13; d_call: TRBD2; cdr3_nt: TGTGCCAGCGGCATGTCGACTAGCGGGGAACAGTTCTTC; cdr3_aa: CASGMSTSGEQFF
clone_size: many; v_call: TRBV12-3/TRBV12-4; j_call: TRBJ2-3; cdr3_length: 13; d_call: -; cdr3_nt: TGTGCCAGCAGTCCGAGTAGTTCGTCTACGCAGTATTTT; cdr3_aa: CASSPSSSSTQYF
clone_size: many; v_call: TRBV7-2; j_call: TRBJ2-7; cdr3_length: 14; d_call: TRBD1; cdr3_nt: TGTGCCAGCAGGATCCGGACAGGGATCTACGAGCAGTACTTC; cdr3_aa: CASRIRTGIYEQYF
clone_size: few; v_call: TRBV20-1; j_call: TRBJ2-6; cdr3_length: 14; d_call: -; cdr3_nt: TGCAGTGCCCGATACGGGACTGGGGCCAACGTCCTGACTTTC; cdr3_aa: CSARYGTGANVLTF
clone_size: -; v_call: TRBV6-1; j_call: TRBJ2-1; cdr3_length: 16; d_call: TRBD2; cdr3_nt: TGTGCCAGCAGTTCCGGACTAGCGGGGTACTACAATGAGCAGTTCTTC; cdr3_aa: CASSSGLAGYYNEQFF
clone_size: few; v_call: TRBV5-1; j_call: TRBJ2-1; cdr3_length: 14; d_call: TRBD1; cdr3_nt: TGCGCCAGCAGCCCTGACAGGGTCTACAATGAGCAGTTCTTC; cdr3_aa: CASSPDRVYNEQFF
clone_size: many; v_call: TRBV28; j_call: TRBJ1-4; cdr3_length: 13; d_call: -; cdr3_nt: TGTGCCAGCCTACAGGGTGAAAATGAAAAACTGTTTTTT; cdr3_aa: CASLQGENEKLFF
clone_size: many; v_call: TRBV9; j_call: TRBJ2-3; cdr3_length: 15; d_call: -; cdr3_nt: TGTGCCAGCAGCGGCGGGATTCCTGGCACAGATACGCAGTATTTT; cdr3_aa: CASSGGIPGTDTQYF
clone_size: many; v_call: TRBV6-4; j_call: TRBJ2-1; cdr3_length: 15; d_call: -; cdr3_nt: TGTGCCAGCAGTGACTCGAGTGGCGGGGCATATGAGCAGTTCTTC; cdr3_aa: CASSDSSGGAYEQFF
clone_size: many; v_call: TRBV12-3/TRBV12-4; j_call: TRBJ2-3; cdr3_length: 14; d_call: -; cdr3_nt: TGTGCCAGCAGTGTTGGTCACATCACAGATACGCAGTATTTT; cdr3_aa: CASSVGHITDTQYF
clone_size: many; v_call: TRBV10-3; j_call: TRBJ2-1; cdr3_length: 14; d_call: -; cdr3_nt: TGTGCCATCAGTCCCGTCAACGGAGCCAATGAGCAGTTCTTC; cdr3_aa: CAISPVNGANEQFF
clone_size: many; v_call: TRBV7-2; j_call: TRBJ2-5; cdr3_length: 13; d_call: TRBD1; cdr3_nt: TGTGCCAGCAGCTACACAGGGGAGCAGACCCAGTACTTC; cdr3_aa: CASSYTGEQTQYF
clone_size: many; v_call: TRBV4-2; j_call: TRBJ2-4; cdr3_length: 17; d_call: -; cdr3_nt: TGTGCCAGCAGCCAAGATAGGGGGGGCGCCTGGGGAAACATTCAGTACTTC; cdr3_aa: CASSQDRGGAWGNIQYF
clone_size: many; v_call: TRBV7-9; j_call: TRBJ2-5; cdr3_length: 15; d_call: -; cdr3_nt: TGTGCCAGCAGCTATTGGGGGAGGCCCCGAGAGACCCAGTACTTC; cdr3_aa: CASSYWGRPRETQYF
clone_size: medium-sized; v_call: TRBV7-8; j_call: TRBJ2-3; cdr3_length: 11; d_call: -; cdr3_nt: TGTGCCAGCAGTGTAGGAGATACGCAGTATTTT; cdr3_aa: CASSVGDTQYF
clone_size: few; v_call: TRBV7-7; j_call: TRBJ2-3; cdr3_length: 15; d_call: -; cdr3_nt: TGTGCCAGCAGCTTTGGAGCAGGGCGAACAGATACGCAGTATTTT; cdr3_aa: CASSFGAGRTDTQYF
clone_size: many; v_call: TRBV6-6; j_call: TRBJ2-5; cdr3_length: 12; d_call: -; cdr3_nt: TGTGCCAGCAGTTATTATGGGGAGACCCAGTACTTC; cdr3_aa: CASSYYGETQYF